The clone carrying this T cell receptor (beta chain) has a count of ten or more. This entry is derived from a study of T cells in Graves' hyperthyroidism and ophthalmopathy. Germline CDR1 reads SNHLY; CDR2 reads FYNNEI. The trim removed 6 bases at V and 5 bases at J, leaving 10 bases unmatched. The CDR3 covers 15 residues. Amplified regions were TCR beta CDR3 sequences from RNA transcripts. The HTBI primer set drove a first-round RT-PCR of the TCR CDR3. From the multiplex PCR reads, TCRdb called clonotypes with MiXCR, one entry per CDR3 protein. Counted here are about 410,000 distinct CDR3 sequences, about 15% occurring once; the ten biggest clones make up over 10%.

The chain couples TRBV2 to TRBJ1-5; 7 bases fit TRBD1. Material for sequencing was blood. This sequence was found in a man aged 18 to 30 with Graves' ophthalmopathy. CDR3: CASRAGQANHQPQHF. Here the CDR3 DNA reads TGTGCCAGCAGGGCCGGACAGGCGAACCATCAGCCCCAGCATTTT.